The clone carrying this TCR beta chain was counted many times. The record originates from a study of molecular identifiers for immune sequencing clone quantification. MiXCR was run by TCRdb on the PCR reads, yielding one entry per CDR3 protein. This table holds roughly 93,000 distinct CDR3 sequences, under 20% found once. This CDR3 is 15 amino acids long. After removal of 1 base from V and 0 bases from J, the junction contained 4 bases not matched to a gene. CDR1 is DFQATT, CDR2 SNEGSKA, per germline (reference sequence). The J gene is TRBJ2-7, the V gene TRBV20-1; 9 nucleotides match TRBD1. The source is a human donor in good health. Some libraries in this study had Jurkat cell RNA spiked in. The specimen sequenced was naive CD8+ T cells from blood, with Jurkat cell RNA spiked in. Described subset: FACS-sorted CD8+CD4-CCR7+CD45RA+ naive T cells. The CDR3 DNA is TGCAGTGCTAGAGGAGGGACAGGGTACTCCTACGAGCAGTACTTC. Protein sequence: CSARGGTGYSYEQYF.